The 9 T cell receptor beta chains below all came from one sample that was sequenced in a study of blood T cell repertoires in COVID-19. The method was immunoSEQ multiplex PCR; TCRdb's version includes in-frame clones alone and lacks a portion of them. Seen here are around 160,000 clones, more than 70% observed once, and the top ten hold about 5.6%. The sample consisted of PBMCs or T cells enriched from blood (not recorded which). Source of these receptors: a man in his forties who had recovered from COVID-19.

This clone was seen just once. The rearrangement links TRBV11-2 to TRBJ1-3; no firm D call. Trimming removed 3 bases from V and 8 bases from J, with 8 bases in between. CDR1 SGHAT and CDR2 FQNNGV come from the germline V gene. This CDR3 is built from 12 residues. In DNA, the CDR3 is TGTGCCAGCAGCTTTGAGCTGGACACCATATATTTT. It codes for CASSFELDTIYF.

This rearrangement joins TRBV6-5 to TRBJ2-3, with D perhaps TRBD1 (5 bases). Per germline, CDR1 MNHEY and CDR2 SVGAGI. This CDR3 contains 13 residues. V lost 6 bases and J lost 2, with 9 bases in between. In DNA, the CDR3 is TGTGCCAGCAGCCAGGGCGACACAGATACGCAGTATTTT. Translating it yields CASSQGDTDTQYF.

The chain joins TRBV7-7 to TRBJ2-3, with D possibly matching TRBD2 (6 bases). Germline V gene lookup returns CDR1 SSHAT and CDR2 FNYEAQ (reference sequence). V was shortened by 0 bases and J by 3 bases, with 10 bases between the two germline ends. The CDR3 is made up of 15 amino acids. CDR3 DNA sequence: TGTGCCAGCAGCTTAGCTGGCGGGGCGACAGATACGCAGTATTTT. Its translation: CASSLAGGATDTQYF.

The V call is TRBV12-5, the J call TRBJ1-5; D unclear. The germline V and J ends were trimmed by 0 bases and 2 bases, with 5 bases remaining between them. The CDR3 totals 14 residues. Germline V lookup: CDR1 LGHNT, CDR2 FRNRAP. CDR3 DNA: TGTGCTAGTGGTTTGGTTGGAGGCAATCAGCCCCAGCATTTT. It yields the protein CASGLVGGNQPQHF.

The rearrangement joins TRBV24-1 to TRBJ1-5, with TRBD1 as a possible D gene (5 bases). V gave up 5 bases and J gave up 2 bases, with 21 bases separating them. The CDR3 is 18 residues long. The germline V gene has CDR1 KGHDR and CDR2 SFDVKD. CDR3 coding DNA: TGTGCCACCAGTGCTTCTGGGGCCGCTTTAACGGGCAATCAGCCCCAGCATTTT. This encodes CATSASGAALTGNQPQHF.

This sequence joins TRBV30 and TRBJ2-5; tentative D call: TRBD2 (5 bases). Germline lookup yields CDR1 GTSNPN and CDR2 SVGIG (reference sequence). Trimming stripped 2 bases from V and 4 bases from J, with 8 bases between. The CDR3 consists of 12 residues. CDR3 in amino acids: CAWSPRGETQYF. The CDR3 nucleotides read TGTGCCTGGAGTCCCCGGGGAGAGACCCAGTACTTC.

The CDR3 DNA sequence: TGTGCCAGCAGCTTAGTGACAGCCATCCAAGAGACCCAGTACTTC. Its protein is CASSLVTAIQETQYF. The V and J genes are TRBV7-2 and TRBJ2-5; D might be TRBD1 (5 bases). The CDR3 is 15 amino acids. Germline V gene sequence: CDR1 SGHTA, CDR2 FQGNSA. Trimming left V 1 base short and J 1 base short, with 10 bases between.

V gene TRBV5-6 combines with J gene TRBJ2-7; 12 bases are a match to TRBD2. Germline loops: CDR1 SGHDT, CDR2 YYEEEE. Trimming took 2 bases from V and 6 from J; bases not matched to a gene: 6. There are 15 residues in the CDR3. CDR3 nucleotide sequence: TGTGCCAGCAGCTTTCCTAGCGGGGGGGCTTCCGAGCAGTACTTC. Translated, it gives CASSFPSGGASEQYF.

The chain uses TRBV29-1 and TRBJ1-1; 9 positions agree with TRBD1. The CDR3 consists of 13 residues. Germline V CDR1 and CDR2: SQVTM, ANQGSEA. With 6 bases clipped from V and 4 bases from J, the junction kept 6 bases outside the gene matches. CDR3: CSVMRDRATEAFF. CDR3 bases: TGCAGCGTGATGCGGGACAGGGCCACTGAAGCTTTCTTT.